What follows are 10 T cell receptor beta chains derived from one specimen sequenced in a study of shared clonotypes between healthy human individuals. Sequencing used immunoSEQ multiplex PCR; TCRdb keeps in-frame clones, though not all of them. The data show about 2.3 million clones, under 95% seen once. The sequencing sample was made of naive CD4+ T cells from PBMCs. The subset here: CD45RA+ positively selected. These receptors came from a man younger than 30 in good health. Some clones in this sample may be carry-over from other donors' samples.

The rearrangement links TRBV5-4 to TRBJ2-2; the D gene is possibly TRBD1 (5 bases). With 3 bases removed from V and 0 bases from J, the gap between germline ends came to 9 bases. CDR3 size: 15 residues. The germline gives CDR1 SGHNT, CDR2 YYREEE (reference sequence). The CDR3 loop is CASSSQTANTGELFF. The CDR3, as DNA: TGTGCCAGCAGCTCCCAGACAGCGAACACCGGGGAGCTGTTTTTT.

CDR3 DNA sequence: TGTGCCAGCAGCCACCTCGATCAGCCCCAGCATTTT. Protein sequence: CASSHLDQPQHF. The rearrangement uses TRBV14 and TRBJ1-5, with D uncertain. CDR1 is SGHDN, CDR2 FVKESK, per germline. This CDR3 region has 12 residues. V lost 3 bases to trimming and J lost 5 bases, with 5 bases between them.

The chain combines TRBV7-2 with TRBJ2-3; 9 bases fit TRBD2. The V gene's germline CDR1 is SGHTA and CDR2 FQGNSA. The CDR3 sequence is 17 residues long. V lost 2 bases and J lost 5; bases outside the gene matches: 11. CDR3 sequence reads: CASSLLGLALGVDTQYF. The CDR3 bases are TGTGCCAGCAGCTTACTGGGACTAGCACTAGGGGTAGATACGCAGTATTTT. Looking up the rest from reference TRBV7-2 and TRBJ2-3 gives the full variable domain: GAGVSQSPSNKVTEKGKDVELRCDPISGHTALYWYRQSLGQGLEFLIYFQGNSAPDKSGLPSDRFSAERTGGSVSTLTIQRTQQEDSAVYLCASSLLGLALGVDTQYFGPGTRLTVL.

V and J are TRBV18 and TRBJ2-7, with 12 nucleotides matching TRBD1. The CDR3 loop spans 15 amino acids. CDR1 is KGHSH, CDR2 LQKENI, per germline. V lost 6 bases to trimming and J lost 4 bases; unmatched junction nucleotides: 7. This CDR3 reads CASSRGTGGGYEQYF. In DNA form, the CDR3 reads TGTGCCAGCTCCCGAGGGACAGGGGGCGGGTACGAGCAGTACTTC.

The V and J genes are TRBV28 and TRBJ1-4; D remains ambiguous. Germline-derived CDR1 and CDR2 are MDHEN and SYDVKM. The CDR3 runs to 14 residues. Trimming removed 7 bases from V and 0 bases from J, with 9 bases in between. CDR3 region: CASTISATNEKLFF. The CDR3 coding sequence is TGTGCCAGCACCATATCTGCAACTAATGAAAAACTGTTTTTT.

J is TRBJ2-2 and V is TRBV9, with 10 bases identical to TRBD2. The germline V gene encodes CDR1 SGDLS and CDR2 YYNGEE. This CDR3 spans 15 amino acids. V gave up 4 bases and J gave up 3 bases; unmatched junction bases: 3. In DNA, the CDR3 is TGTGCCAGCAGCCCTGGACTAGCGGACACCGGGGAGCTGTTTTTT. Protein sequence: CASSPGLADTGELFF.

The chain has TRBV4-3 and TRBJ2-7; 9 nucleotides match TRBD1. The CDR3 spans 15 residues. Germline V gene sequence: CDR1 LGHNA, CDR2 YSLEER. After removal of 1 base from V and 2 bases from J, the junction contained 3 bases not matched to a gene. The chain's CDR3 is CASSQGDRAPYEQYF. The CDR3 coding sequence is TGCGCCAGCAGCCAAGGGGACAGGGCACCCTACGAGCAGTACTTC.

The gene calls are TRBV28 and TRBJ1-4; D is perhaps TRBD1 (5 bases). CDR3 size: 16 residues. Germline values: CDR1 MDHEN, CDR2 SYDVKM. Trimming took 2 bases from V and 14 from J, leaving 24 bases between them. This CDR3 is CASSLGSAPSGFRLFF. The CDR3 nucleotides are TGTGCCAGCAGTTTAGGGTCCGCGCCCTCAGGGTTTAGGCTGTTTTTT.

The CDR3: CASSQDSQGSREQYF. Here the CDR3 DNA reads TGTGCCAGCAGCCAAGACTCACAGGGTAGTCGGGAGCAGTACTTC. This sequence joins TRBV4-2 and TRBJ2-7; possibly TRBD1 for D (6 bases). This CDR3 contains 15 residues. The ends were cut back, 0 bases at V and 7 bases at J, with 16 bases in the middle. Germline V gene data show CDR1 as LGHNA and CDR2 as YNFKEQ.

The rearrangement uses TRBV28 and TRBJ2-1; TRBD2 agrees at 10 bases. Per germline, CDR1 MDHEN and CDR2 SYDVKM. This CDR3 comprises 17 residues. V shed 2 bases and J 7 bases; nucleotides not matched to a gene: 11. The DNA for the CDR3 is TGTGCCAGCAGTTTAGGTAGTTCTAGCGGGAGAACTAATGAGCAGTTCTTC. This gives the protein CASSLGSSSGRTNEQFF.